These 10 T cell receptor beta chains share one sample of origin, sequenced in a study of regulatory T cells in long-lasting Graves disease. Investigators prepared the TCR beta libraries by applying iRepertoire HTBI primers and Arm-PCR of CDR3 regions. In TCRdb, the multiplex PCR reads were re-called with MiXCR into one record per CDR3 protein. The sample records about 220,000 distinct CDR3 sequences, less than 20% being singletons. The time point here: newly diagnosed GD, antithyroid drugs for less than 3 months. PBMCs provided the RNA from which the TCR library was made. These data were also reused for a study on T cells in Graves' hyperthyroidism and ophthalmopathy.

This sample comprised peripheral blood mononuclear cells (PBMCs), obtained at new diagnosis, from a patient treated with antithyroid drugs. These receptors originate from a woman aged 25 to 39 with Graves disease.

Many counts were recorded for this clonotype. The V call is TRBV12-3 or TRBV12-4, the J call TRBJ1-4; TRBD1 is a possible D gene (5 bases). The ends were cut back, 5 bases at V and 10 bases at J, with 8 bases in the middle. The CDR3 is 11 amino acids. The CDR3 here is CASSPDRKLFF. The CDR3 nucleotides are TGTGCCAGCAGTCCCGACAGAAAACTGTTTTTT.

Ten or more counts support this clonotype. The rearrangement links TRBV12-3 or TRBV12-4 to TRBJ1-2; the D gene is possibly TRBD1 (6 bases). The CDR3 extends over 18 amino acids. Trimming cost V 5 bases and J 6 bases, with 28 bases left between them. This CDR3 reads CASSPRWGGGTGDHGYTF. The CDR3 DNA sequence: TGTGCCAGCAGTCCCCGTTGGGGGGGGGGCACGGGGGATCATGGCTACACCTTC.

This clonotype was detected ten times or more. V is TRBV28 and J is TRBJ2-7; a possible D gene is TRBD2 (5 bases). Trimming took off 6 bases at V and 0 bases at J, with 15 bases between the two ends. The CDR3 consists of 15 residues. Germline values: CDR1 MDHEN, CDR2 SYDVKM. CDR3 sequence (DNA): TGTGCCAGCAGCCCCCCCCCGGGAAACTCCTACGAGCAGTACTTC. Protein sequence: CASSPPPGNSYEQYF.

Many counts were recorded for this clonotype. The chain recombines TRBV19 with TRBJ2-6, with a possible D match to TRBD2 (5 bases). The V end was cut by 3 bases, the J end by 0 bases, with 18 bases between. CDR3 length equals 19 residues. Looked up from germline, CDR1 is LNHDA and CDR2 is SQIVND (reference sequence). In DNA, the CDR3 is TGTGCCAGTAGTATGGGTCTCCCGAGGGCTAGCTCTGGGGCCAACGTCCTGACTTTC. Amino acids: CASSMGLPRASSGANVLTF.

This clonotype was counted many times. V usage is TRBV27 and J usage is TRBJ1-3; D remains unclear. Germline V gene data show CDR1 as MNHEY and CDR2 as SMNVEV (reference sequence). V was cut by 0 bases and J by 3 bases, with 9 bases left in between. The CDR3 contains 15 residues. CDR3 in DNA: TGTGCCAGCAGTTTATCAGGGTGGAATGGAAACACCATATATTTT. Amino acid sequence: CASSLSGWNGNTIYF.

The J gene is TRBJ2-7, the V gene TRBV11-2; D is ambiguous. This CDR3 spans 15 amino acids. Trimming cost V 1 base and J 2 bases, with 12 bases left between them. Germline V gene data show CDR1 as SGHAT and CDR2 as FQNNGV. The chain's CDR3 is CASSLAHGPTYEQYF. The CDR3 DNA follows: TGTGCCAGCAGCTTAGCGCACGGCCCAACCTACGAGCAGTACTTC.

This clonotype was seen a handful of times. The chain links TRBV5-6 to TRBJ1-5; tentative D call: TRBD1 (5 bases). The CDR3 is 15 residues long. V was cut by 0 bases and J by 3 bases, with 10 bases left in between. Germline CDR1 is SGHDT and CDR2 is YYEEEE. The CDR3 sequence is CASSLGSGLNQPQHF. For the CDR3, the DNA is TGTGCCAGCAGCTTGGGGTCAGGGCTCAATCAGCCCCAGCATTTT.

The chain joins TRBV7-6 to TRBJ2-1, with D tentatively TRBD1 (6 bases). CDR1 is SGHVS, CDR2 FNYEAQ, per germline. Trimming took 3 bases from V and 4 from J, leaving 16 bases between them. The CDR3 extends over 16 amino acids. CDR3: CASSLGAGSLYNEQFF. CDR3 nucleotide sequence: TGTGCCAGCAGCTTGGGGGCGGGCAGCCTGTACAATGAGCAGTTCTTC. The full variable domain, completed using reference TRBV7-6 and TRBJ2-1, is GAGVSQSPRYKVTKRGQDVALRCDPISGHVSLYWYRQALGQGPEFLTYFNYEAQQDKSGLPNDRFSAERPEGSISTLTIQRTEQRDSAMYRCASSLGAGSLYNEQFFGPGTRLTVL.

This chain connects TRBV20-1 to TRBJ1-2; D remains unclear. Trimming cost V 6 bases and J 0 bases, with 11 bases left between them. The CDR3 spans 13 residues. Germline lookup yields CDR1 DFQATT and CDR2 SNEGSKA (reference sequence). The CDR3 is CSALWEANYGYTF. The DNA of the CDR3 is TGCAGTGCCCTTTGGGAGGCTAACTATGGCTACACCTTC.

This clonotype came up a few times. The chain is built from TRBV30 and TRBJ2-1; 8 bases are a match to TRBD1. V was pared by 4 bases and J by 4 bases, with 0 bases of the junction left unmatched. Germline V gives CDR1 GTSNPN, CDR2 SVGIG (reference sequence). The CDR3 totals 12 residues. The DNA for the CDR3 is TGTGCCTGGAACAGGGGGTACAATGAGCAGTTCTTC. Its translation: CAWNRGYNEQFF.